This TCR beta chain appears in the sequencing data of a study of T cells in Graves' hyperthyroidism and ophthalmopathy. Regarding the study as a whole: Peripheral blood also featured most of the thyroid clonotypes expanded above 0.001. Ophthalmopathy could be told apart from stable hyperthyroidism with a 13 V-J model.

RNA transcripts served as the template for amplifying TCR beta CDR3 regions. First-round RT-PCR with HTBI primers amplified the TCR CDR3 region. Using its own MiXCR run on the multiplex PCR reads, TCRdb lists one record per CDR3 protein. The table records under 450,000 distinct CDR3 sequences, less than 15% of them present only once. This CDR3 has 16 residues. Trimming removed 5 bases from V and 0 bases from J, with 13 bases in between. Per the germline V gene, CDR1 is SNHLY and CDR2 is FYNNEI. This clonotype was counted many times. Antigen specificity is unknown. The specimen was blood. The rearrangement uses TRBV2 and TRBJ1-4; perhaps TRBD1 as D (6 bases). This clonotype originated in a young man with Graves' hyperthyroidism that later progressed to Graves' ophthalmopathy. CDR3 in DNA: TGTGCCAGCAGTCAATACCCAGGGGCAACTAATGAAAAACTGTTTTTT. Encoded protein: CASSQYPGATNEKLFF.